Below are 3 T cell receptor beta chains sequenced from a single sample in a study of T cell responses to AZD1222 COVID-19 vaccine. Produced via immunoSEQ multiplex PCR; TCRdb's table is partial and in-frame only. The sample has approximately 50,000 clones; roughly 90% are singletons. Sample: peripheral blood, taken 28 days after the second AZD1222 dose. The source of these receptors is an adult who received the AZD1222 COVID-19 vaccine.

The chain links TRBV19 to TRBJ2-1, with D possibly matching TRBD1 (6 bases). CDR1 is LNHDA, CDR2 SQIVND, per germline (reference sequence). The V and J ends lost 8 bases and 6 bases respectively, with 17 bases between them. This CDR3 has 14 residues. The CDR3 loop is CASVQGNERNEQFF. The CDR3 DNA is TGTGCCAGTGTCCAGGGGAACGAACGCAATGAGCAGTTCTTC.

The rearrangement joins TRBV9 to TRBJ2-2, with a possible D match to TRBD2 (6 bases). The CDR3 contains 16 residues. From germline, CDR1 is SGDLS and CDR2 YYNGEE. V was shortened by 2 bases and J by 0 bases, with 11 bases between the two germline ends. Here the CDR3 DNA reads TGTGCCAGCAGCGTTTCCGGGAGTTCGAACACCGGGGAGCTGTTTTTT. It specifies CASSVSGSSNTGELFF.

The rearrangement uses TRBV5-1 and TRBJ2-1; possible D gene TRBD2, 6 bases. Germline values: CDR1 SGHRS, CDR2 YFSETQ. V lost 2 bases, J lost 1 base, and 13 bases lay in between. CDR3 size: 16 residues. CDR3 loop: CASSFGSGDSYNEQFF. In nucleotides, the CDR3 is TGCGCCAGCAGCTTTGGTAGCGGAGATTCCTACAATGAGCAGTTCTTC.